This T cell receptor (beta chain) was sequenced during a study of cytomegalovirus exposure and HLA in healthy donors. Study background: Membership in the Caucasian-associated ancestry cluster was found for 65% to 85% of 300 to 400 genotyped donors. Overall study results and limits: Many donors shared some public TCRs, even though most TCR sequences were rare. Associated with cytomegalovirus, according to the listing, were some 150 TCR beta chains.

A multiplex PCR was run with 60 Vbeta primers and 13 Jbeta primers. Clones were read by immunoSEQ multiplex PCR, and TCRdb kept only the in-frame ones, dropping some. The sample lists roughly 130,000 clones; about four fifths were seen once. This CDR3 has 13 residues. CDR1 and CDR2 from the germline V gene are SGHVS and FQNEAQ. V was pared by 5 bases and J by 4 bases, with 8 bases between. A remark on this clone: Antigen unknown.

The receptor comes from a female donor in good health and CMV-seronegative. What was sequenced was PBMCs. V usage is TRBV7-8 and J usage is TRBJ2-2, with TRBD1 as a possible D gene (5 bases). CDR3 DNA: TGTGCCAGCAGCGAAGACAGCACCGGGGAGCTGTTTTTT. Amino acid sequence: CASSEDSTGELFF.